This TCR beta chain was retrieved from a study of blood T cell repertoires in COVID-19. For the study at large: The United States, Italy and Spain provided the acute and convalescent COVID-19 samples.

The assay was immunoSEQ multiplex PCR, and TCRdb's table has in-frame clones only and misses some. The table records about 400,000 clones, less than 90% of them present only once. This CDR3 has 17 amino acids. Germline values: CDR1 SGHDT, CDR2 YYEEEE. V lost 5 bases and J 14 bases, leaving 29 bases between the germline ends. The genes are TRBV5-6 and TRBJ1-6; weak D call: TRBD1 (6 bases). The source material was peripheral blood. The sequence came from a woman aged 55-75 years with COVID-19, enrolled during active disease. CDR3 in amino acids: CASRSQGLGQTLSSLHF. For the CDR3, the DNA is TGTGCCAGCAGATCACAAGGACTGGGACAAACGTTATCGTCCCTCCACTTT.